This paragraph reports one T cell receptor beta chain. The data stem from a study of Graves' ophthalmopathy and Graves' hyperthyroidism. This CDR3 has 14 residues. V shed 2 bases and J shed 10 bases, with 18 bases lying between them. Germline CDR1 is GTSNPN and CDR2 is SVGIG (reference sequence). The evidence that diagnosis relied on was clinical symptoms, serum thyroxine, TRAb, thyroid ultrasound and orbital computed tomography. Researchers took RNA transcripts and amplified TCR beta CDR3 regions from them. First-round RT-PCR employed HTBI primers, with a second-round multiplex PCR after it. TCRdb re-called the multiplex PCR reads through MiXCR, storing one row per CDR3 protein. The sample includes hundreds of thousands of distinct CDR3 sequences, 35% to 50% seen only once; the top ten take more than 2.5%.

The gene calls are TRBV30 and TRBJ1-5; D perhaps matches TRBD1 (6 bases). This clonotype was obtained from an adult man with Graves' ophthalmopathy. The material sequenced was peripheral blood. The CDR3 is CAWSWDTSTHPQHF. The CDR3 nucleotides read TGTGCCTGGAGTTGGGACACCAGCACTCACCCCCAGCATTTT.